These 11 T cell receptor beta chains originate from one sample sequenced in a study of control samples from healthy donors and cancer patients. Clones were read by immunoSEQ multiplex PCR, and TCRdb kept only the in-frame ones, dropping some. The table shows roughly 100,000 clones, with 85% to 90% occurring only once. Material for sequencing was PBMCs. The receptor set was obtained from a man in his sixties with lung cancer.

CDR3: CASSETGGTLYGYTF. CDR3 in DNA: TGTGCCAGCAGTGAAACAGGGGGCACACTGTATGGCTACACCTTC. This sequence joins TRBV6-1 and TRBJ1-2, with 9 bases matching TRBD1. The CDR3 covers 15 residues. V was clipped by 2 bases and J by 5 bases; unmatched bases: 6. From germline, CDR1 is MNHNS and CDR2 SASEGT.

The CDR3, as DNA: TGTGCCAGCAGCCCAGGAATACCGAACACCGGGGAGCTGTTTTTT. Its translation: CASSPGIPNTGELFF. The chain employs TRBV7-9 and TRBJ2-2; D uncertain. Germline CDR1 and CDR2: SEHNR and FQNEAQ (reference sequence). Between the trimmed V and J ends, which lost 5 bases and 0 bases, there was a span of 10 bases. The CDR3 loop spans 15 amino acids. The variable domain in full, completed from reference TRBV7-9 and TRBJ2-2, reads DTGVSQNPRHKITKRGQNVTFRCDPISEHNRLYWYRQTLGQGPEFLTYFQNEAQLEKSRLLSDRFSAERPKGSFSTLEIQRTEQGDSAMYLCASSPGIPNTGELFFGEGSRLTVL.

This chain connects TRBV5-1 to TRBJ2-2; 10 bases line up with TRBD1. The CDR3 consists of 15 residues. J lost 7 bases, V lost 5 bases, and 8 bases had no gene match. Germline values: CDR1 SGHRS, CDR2 YFSETQ. The CDR3 loop is CASRTGTGAHGELFF. CDR3 nucleotide sequence: TGCGCCAGCAGAACCGGGACAGGGGCTCACGGGGAGCTGTTTTTT.

This chain joins TRBV12-3 or TRBV12-4 and TRBJ2-1, with D unclear. V lost 10 bases and J 5 bases, leaving 15 bases between the germline ends. This CDR3 is built from 13 residues. Written as DNA, the CDR3 is TGTGCCACTGACGCCGGGTTTCACAATGAGCAGTTCTTC. Protein: CATDAGFHNEQFF.

The gene calls are TRBV7-2 and TRBJ2-2, with D tentatively TRBD1 (7 bases). The CDR3 covers 15 residues. V was trimmed by 6 bases and J by 4 bases, leaving 15 bases between them. Germline CDR1 and CDR2: SGHTA and FQGNSA. The CDR3 region has the DNA TGTGCCAGCAGACCAGGAGGGGGCGGCACCGGGGAGCTGTTTTTT. Protein: CASRPGGGGTGELFF.

The V gene is TRBV6-5, the J gene TRBJ1-2; no firm D call. With 4 bases removed from V and 4 bases from J, the gap between germline ends came to 13 bases. The CDR3 spans 14 residues. Germline V gives CDR1 MNHEY, CDR2 SVGAGI. CDR3 DNA: TGTGCCAGCAGTTCCCAGCGACAAGTCTATGGCTACACCTTC. Translation gives CASSSQRQVYGYTF.

The gene calls are TRBV25-1 and TRBJ1-1, with a tentative D call TRBD1 (6 bases). CDR1 and CDR2 from the germline V gene are MGHDK and SYGVNS. V gave up 7 bases and J gave up 5 bases, with 17 bases separating them. CDR3 size: 14 residues. Here the CDR3 DNA reads TGTGCCAGCACCTCCGGGGGGGCTAGGACTGAAGCTTTCTTT. As protein: CASTSGGARTEAFF. Full variable domain (outside the CDR3, taken from reference TRBV25-1 and TRBJ1-1): EADIYQTPRYLVIGTGKKITLECSQTMGHDKMYWYQQDPGMELHLIHYSYGVNSTEKGDLSSESTVSRIRTEHFPLTLESARPSHTSQYLCASTSGGARTEAFFGQGTRLTVV.

The chain employs TRBV5-8 and TRBJ1-4; TRBD1 might be the D (6 bases). Trimming took 3 bases from V and 0 from J, leaving 9 bases between them. The germline gives CDR1 SGHTS, CDR2 YDEGEE. This CDR3 has 15 residues. CDR3 in amino acids: CASSYGTTTNEKLFF. CDR3 in DNA: TGTGCCAGCAGCTACGGGACAACAACTAATGAAAAACTGTTTTTT.

This rearrangement joins TRBV9 to TRBJ2-3; unclear D gene. CDR1 and CDR2 (germline): SGDLS, YYNGEE. The CDR3 consists of 13 residues. V was shortened by 5 bases and J by 0 bases, with 7 bases between the two germline ends. CDR3 residues: CASRYLSTDTQYF. CDR3 nucleotides: TGTGCCAGCAGATATCTTAGCACAGATACGCAGTATTTT.

The chain combines TRBV9 with TRBJ2-1; 7 bases align to TRBD2. Trimming removed 0 bases from V and 7 bases from J; junction bases left unmatched: 1. Germline loops: CDR1 SGDLS, CDR2 YYNGEE. The CDR3 is 13 residues long. As DNA, the CDR3 is TGTGCCAGCAGCGTAGCCGGGGGGAATGAGCAGTTCTTC. It encodes CASSVAGGNEQFF.

This clone has a handful of counts. This sequence joins TRBV4-1 and TRBJ1-5; D is unresolved. The CDR3 contains 13 residues. V was clipped by 1 base and J by 10 bases, with 11 bases between them. Germline assignment: CDR1 MGHRA and CDR2 YSYEKL. The CDR3 loop reads CASSQGLSRPQHF. CDR3 bases: TGCGCCAGCAGCCAAGGACTATCGAGACCCCAGCATTTT.